A single sample gave rise to the 8 T cell receptor beta chains below, sequenced in a study of blood T cell repertoires in COVID-19. The data were produced by immunoSEQ multiplex PCR, yet TCRdb's version contains in-frame clones alone and is incomplete. Among 350,000 to 400,000 clones, approximately 90% were seen once, and the ten largest hold about 0.86%. The sequenced sample was PBMCs or T cells enriched from blood (not recorded which). The receptors here all came from a woman in her 40s who had been exposed to COVID-19.

The chain combines TRBV9 with TRBJ2-1; the match to TRBD2 covers 10 bases. CDR3 length: 15 amino acids. CDR1 and CDR2 from the germline V gene are SGDLS and YYNGEE. Trimming took 0 bases from V and 8 from J; bases not matched to a gene: 5. CDR3 in DNA: TGTGCCAGCAGCGTAGACCCTAGCGGGAGCTATGAGCAGTTCTTC. It translates to CASSVDPSGSYEQFF.

The chain recombines TRBV14 with TRBJ1-1; 9 bases agree with TRBD1. The CDR3 length is 15 residues. V dropped 4 bases and J dropped 5; count of bases not matched to a gene: 8. Germline assignment: CDR1 SGHDN and CDR2 FVKESK. The CDR3 sequence: CASSPSGQGGTEAFF. The CDR3 DNA reads TGTGCCAGCAGCCCCTCGGGACAGGGAGGAACTGAAGCTTTCTTT.

The CDR3 nucleotides are TGTGCCAGCTCGGACCAGGGAGGAAGGACTGAAGCTTTCTTT. Protein sequence: CASSDQGGRTEAFF. The chain joins TRBV18 to TRBJ1-1; a weak D match, TRBD1 (5 bases). The germline gives CDR1 KGHSH, CDR2 LQKENI. The CDR3 is 14 amino acids. With 6 bases removed from V and 5 bases from J, the gap between germline ends came to 16 bases.

The chain links TRBV19 to TRBJ2-7, with 9 nucleotides matching TRBD1. CDR3 length: 15 amino acids. The germline V gene has CDR1 LNHDA and CDR2 SQIVND (reference sequence). With 1 base clipped from V and 3 bases from J, the junction kept 4 bases outside the gene matches. DNA for the CDR3: TGTGCCAGTAGTATAGGGAGACAGGGGGTCTACGAGCAGTACTTC. Residues: CASSIGRQGVYEQYF.

This chain connects TRBV7-9 to TRBJ1-2; D is undetermined. Deletions cut 5 bases from V and 3 bases from J, with 16 bases between. CDR1 SEHNR and CDR2 FQNEAQ come from the germline V gene (reference sequence). The CDR3 runs 15 residues. Here the CDR3 reads CASSRPGLEDYGYTF. The CDR3 DNA reads TGTGCCAGCAGCCGCCCGGGGTTAGAAGACTATGGCTACACCTTC.

The DNA for the CDR3 is TGTGCCAGCTCACCACCTGGGCCGGTTGAAAAACTGTTTTTT. It encodes CASSPPGPVEKLFF. The chain recombines TRBV18 with TRBJ1-4; no definite D call. This CDR3 contains 14 residues. Germline values: CDR1 KGHSH, CDR2 LQKENI. V dropped 0 bases and J dropped 7 bases, with 9 bases sitting between them.

This clone has a single count. The V call is TRBV30, the J call TRBJ2-7; a weak D match, TRBD1 (6 bases). The V gene's germline CDR1 is GTSNPN and CDR2 SVGIG (reference sequence). V shed 1 base and J shed 5 bases, with 6 bases lying between them. The CDR3 totals 11 residues. The CDR3 sequence is CAWSDRDEQYF. The CDR3 DNA is TGTGCCTGGAGTGACAGGGACGAGCAGTACTTC.

The chain joins TRBV7-2 to TRBJ2-3, with D perhaps matching TRBD2 (5 bases). Trimming cost V 5 bases and J 4 bases, with 16 bases left between them. The CDR3 sequence is 15 residues long. The germline CDR1 and CDR2 sequences are SGHTA and FQGNSA. This CDR3 reads CASSEGFADSDTQYF. The CDR3 nucleotides are TGTGCCAGCAGCGAAGGGTTCGCGGACTCAGATACGCAGTATTTT.